This T cell receptor (beta chain) derives from a study of fetal regulatory T cell absence and autoimmunity. This CDR3 contains 15 residues. V dropped 0 bases and J dropped 3; count of bases not matched to a gene: 1. Germline V lookup: CDR1 MGHDK, CDR2 SYGVNS. This was a survey-level run. Profiled with immunoSEQ multiplex PCR; TCRdb holds only in-frame clones, not every one. The data show about 95,000 clones, 55% to 75% seen once. Study results and limitations: In IPEX syndrome, oligoclonal enrichment was read as supporting prenatal antigen-driven autoimmunity in the pancreas. Pancreas TCRs were oligoclonally enriched versus cord blood, some clones over 95-fold. Cord blood and pancreas showed broadly similar TRB gene family usage.

In the case of this clone: Its antigen is unidentified.

This clonotype originated in a male donor with IPEX syndrome. The specimen was pancreas tissue. This rearrangement joins TRBV25-1 to TRBJ1-1; 10 bases map to TRBD1. CDR3 residues: CASSEYGTGDTEAFF. CDR3 nucleotides: TGTGCCAGCAGTGAATATGGGACAGGGGACACTGAAGCTTTCTTT.